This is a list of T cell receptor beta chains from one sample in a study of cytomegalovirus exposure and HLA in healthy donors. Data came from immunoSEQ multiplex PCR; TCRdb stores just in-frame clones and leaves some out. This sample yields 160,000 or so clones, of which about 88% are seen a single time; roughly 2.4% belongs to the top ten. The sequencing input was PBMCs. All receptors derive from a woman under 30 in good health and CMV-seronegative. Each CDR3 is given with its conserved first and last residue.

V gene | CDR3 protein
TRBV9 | CASSVGVTGGEQYF
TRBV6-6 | CASRQGPNEQYF
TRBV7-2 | CASSLVGGGTSPLHF
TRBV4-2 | CASSQGQGKETQYF
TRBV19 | CASSRTTGPRANYGYTF
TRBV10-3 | CAISDPGLAGEEQFF
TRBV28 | CASSLPVGNTIYF
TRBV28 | CASRDPGTAELRAQYF
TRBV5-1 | CASSLAGGAGELFF
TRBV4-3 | CASSRPKAGTGAYNEQFF
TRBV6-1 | CASRGLLDLNIQYF
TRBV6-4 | CASSGKGGGITDTQYF
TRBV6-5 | CASSYSWGPDYEQYF
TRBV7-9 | CASSLARDTTEAFF
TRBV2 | CASTLGRSQAFF
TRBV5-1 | CASSSDRVGETQYF
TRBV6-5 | CASKRQGGTIQYF
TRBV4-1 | CASSPRWAPDTQYF
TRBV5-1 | CASSFDIKTGFSDEQYF
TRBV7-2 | CASSLLLAGGTDTQYF
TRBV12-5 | CASGLSIWGGGVLSANTGELFF
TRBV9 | CASSRNGVSYNEQFF
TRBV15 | CATSRGRWLTEAFF
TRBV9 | CASSVSSLRAGELFF
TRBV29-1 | CSVGETGNTEAFF
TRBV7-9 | CASSLIAGGETQYF
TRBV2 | CASSSETASNQPQHF
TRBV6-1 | CASGSSSGNTIYF
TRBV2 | CASSPTGGPGNTIYF
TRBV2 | CASSEALTHTGELFF
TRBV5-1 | CASSLSGVLREKLFF
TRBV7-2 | CASSLAFFYEGANEQFF
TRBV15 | CATSRGPGSENSPLHF
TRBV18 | CASSPLEGGREETQYF
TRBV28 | CASSFDRGGNRDEQYF
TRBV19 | CASSIPGSNPYGYTF
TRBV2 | CASSETQADQPQHF
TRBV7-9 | CASSPWDNTDTQYF
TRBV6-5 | CASSYRRTGLVEQFF
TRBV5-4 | CASSSYRGTDTQYF
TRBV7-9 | CASSPGLGYTF
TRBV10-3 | CAISSTGDNSPLHF
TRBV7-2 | CASSSDRGRGNTIYF
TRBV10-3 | CAISESGRGKNTEAFF
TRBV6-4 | CASSLETADTQYF
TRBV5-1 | CASSLASSGRSEQYF
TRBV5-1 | CASSFVVGGTGELFF
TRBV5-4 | CASSVPGLAATRSREQFF